The sequence of this T cell receptor beta chain was determined in a study of technical replicates of blood from several donors. Clones were read by immunoSEQ multiplex PCR, and TCRdb kept only the in-frame ones, dropping some. In the table there are 62,000 or so clones, about 87% of which are singletons. The CDR3 contains 12 residues. J gave up 8 bases and V 4 bases, and 7 bases lay outside the gene matches. Germline V CDR1 and CDR2: GTSNPN, SVGIG (reference sequence). The gene calls are TRBV30 and TRBJ1-2; 7 bases are a match to TRBD1. The sample comprised PBMCs. This TCR was sampled from a human donor in good health. Some clones in this sample may be carry-over from other donors' samples. The CDR3 sequence: CAWTPGQYGYTF. The CDR3 DNA reads TGTGCCTGGACTCCGGGACAGTACGGCTACACCTTC.